This T cell receptor beta chain was sequenced in a study of CD8+ T cells in alopecia areata. RNA was extracted and reverse transcribed into cDNA as the sequencing template. Assay used: immunoSEQ multiplex PCR; TCRdb lists only in-frame clones, some missing. The table lists 150,000 to 200,000 clones, about 72% of them singletons. PBMC-derived CD4+ and CD8+ T cells were sorted. This TCR was sampled from a human donor with alopecia areata. Sequenced material: CD8+ T cells sorted from blood, taken at week 0.

The CDR3: CASSFSSGYEQYF. The DNA for the CDR3 is TGTGCCAGCAGTTTTAGCTCCGGGTACGAGCAGTACTTC. This rearrangement joins TRBV27 to TRBJ2-7, with D hard to call. The CDR3 sequence is 13 residues long. The germline V gene encodes CDR1 MNHEY and CDR2 SMNVEV (reference sequence). Trimming pared 3 bases from V and 4 bases from J, leaving 10 bases between.